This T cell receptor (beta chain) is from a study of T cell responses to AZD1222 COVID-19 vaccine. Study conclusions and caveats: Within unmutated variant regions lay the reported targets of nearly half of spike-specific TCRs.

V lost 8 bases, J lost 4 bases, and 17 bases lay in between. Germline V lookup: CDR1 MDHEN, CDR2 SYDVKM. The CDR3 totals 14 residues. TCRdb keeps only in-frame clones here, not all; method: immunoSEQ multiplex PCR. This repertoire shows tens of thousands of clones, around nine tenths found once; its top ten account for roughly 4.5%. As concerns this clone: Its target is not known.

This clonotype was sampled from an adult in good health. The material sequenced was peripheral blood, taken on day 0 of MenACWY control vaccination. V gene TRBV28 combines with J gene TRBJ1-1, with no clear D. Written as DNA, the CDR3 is TGTGCCAGCGTAATGTGGGGTGAGGGCACTGAAGCTTTCTTT. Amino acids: CASVMWGEGTEAFF. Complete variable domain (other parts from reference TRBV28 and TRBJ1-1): DVKVTQSSRYLVKRTGEKVFLECVQDMDHENMFWYRQDPGLGLRLIYFSYDVKMKEKGDIPEGYSVSREKKERFSLILESASTNQTSMYLCASVMWGEGTEAFFGQGTRLTVV.